The clone carrying this T cell receptor beta chain has just a few counts. The CDR3 is made up of 13 amino acids. Per germline, CDR1 LGHNT and CDR2 FRNRAP. V lost 2 bases and J lost 1, with 4 bases in between. This entry comes from a study of blood T cell repertoires in COVID-19. Study-wide background: Both acute and convalescent COVID-19 samples were obtained from the United States, Italy and Spain. T cells, B-cell-depleted T cells, or PBMCs supplied cDNA or gDNA.

Per the study methods: How many nucleated cells were present was estimated from reference gene primer amplification. The assay was immunoSEQ multiplex PCR, and TCRdb's table has in-frame clones only and misses some. V and J calls and clone size are given by that table; D and trimming were obtained from the DNA. The sample has approximately 120,000 clones, around three quarters seen once. The sequence was collected from a human donor in a cohort sampled during active or convalescent COVID-19. Material for sequencing was peripheral blood. V is TRBV12-5 and J is TRBJ2-3; D is unclear. The CDR3 coding sequence is TGTGCTAGTGGTTTGTATCGCACAGATACGCAGTATTTT. Translating it yields CASGLYRTDTQYF.